This is a list of T cell receptor beta chains from one sample in a study of vaccination effects on CD4 cells after COVID-19. Here immunoSEQ multiplex PCR was the method, and the copy in TCRdb shows in-frame clones only, minus some. The table records some 31,000 clones, around 75% of them present only once. These receptors' antigens are unknown. Sequences were derived from CD4+ T cells from PBMCs cultured without peptide, sampled after COVID-19 vaccination. The receptors originated from a human donor who had a prior SARS-CoV-2 infection. Both conserved end residues are part of each CDR3. A D gene is named only where the DNA matches it firmly. Clone sizes are given selectively: once, few, many, or a class where the clone is expanded.

>-|TRBJ1-1|-|TRBV5-1
CASSFGGTFTEAFF
TGCGCCAGCAGCTTCGGGGGCACCTTCACTGAAGCTTTCTTT
>-|TRBJ1-3|-|TRBV30
CAWSPEWGNTIYF
TGTGCCTGGAGCCCGGAATGGGGAAACACCATATATTTT
>TRBD2|TRBJ2-5|-|TRBV18
CASSRGTSGEETQYF
TGTGCCAGCTCACGCGGGACTAGCGGTGAAGAGACCCAGTACTTC
>-|TRBJ2-2|-|TRBV6-5
CASSRRFSGDGELFF
TGTGCCAGCAGTCGAAGATTTTCGGGGGACGGGGAGCTGTTTTTT
>-|TRBJ1-1|-|TRBV6-2/TRBV6-3
CASSYSSLAAVAFF
TGTGCCAGCAGTTACTCAAGTTTGGCAGCTGTTGCTTTCTTT
>-|TRBJ2-3|few|TRBV5-1
CASSLAQGPDTQYF
TGCGCCAGCAGCTTGGCACAGGGTCCAGATACGCAGTATTTT
>TRBD1|TRBJ1-1|-|TRBV7-9
CASSFTGGTEAFF
TGTGCCAGCAGCTTTACAGGGGGCACTGAAGCTTTCTTT
>TRBD1|TRBJ2-5|-|TRBV6-5
CASTPPGQGRAQYF
TGTGCCAGCACCCCACCTGGACAGGGTCGGGCCCAGTACTTC
>-|TRBJ2-1|-|TRBV7-2
CASSLARAGNEQFF
TGTGCCAGCAGCTTAGCGCGCGCTGGGAATGAGCAGTTCTTC
>TRBD1|TRBJ2-7|-|TRBV7-6
CASSSQGQGIYEQYF
TGTGCCAGCAGCTCCCAGGGACAGGGAATCTACGAGCAGTACTTC
>TRBD1|TRBJ2-1|-|TRBV18
CASSPGTGGGDEQFF
TGTGCCAGCTCACCAGGGACAGGGGGCGGCGATGAGCAGTTCTTC
>-|TRBJ2-7|few|TRBV5-1
CASSPDRHEQYF
TGCGCCAGCAGCCCGGACAGACACGAGCAGTACTTC
>-|TRBJ1-2|-|TRBV5-4
CASSERIHYGYTF
TGTGCCAGCAGCGAGAGGATACACTATGGCTACACCTTC
>TRBD2|TRBJ2-7|-|TRBV4-3
CASSRQEGASGRYEQYF
TGCGCCAGCAGCCGGCAAGAAGGGGCTAGCGGGAGGTACGAGCAGTACTTC
>-|TRBJ2-1|-|TRBV24-1
CATSDSPRDAGGNEQFF
TGTGCCACCAGTGATTCGCCCCGGGACGCCGGGGGCAATGAGCAGTTCTTC
>TRBD1|TRBJ2-3|-|TRBV5-5
CASSSTGGPSTDTQYF
TGTGCCAGCAGCTCCACAGGGGGCCCTAGCACAGATACGCAGTATTTT
>-|TRBJ2-1|-|TRBV5-4
CASSQIAGARWFF
TGTGCCAGCAGCCAAATAGCAGGGGCTAGGTGGTTCTTC
>TRBD1|TRBJ2-1|-|TRBV2
CASRNRGTLQFF
TGTGCCAGCAGGAACAGGGGGACTCTGCAGTTCTTC
>TRBD2|TRBJ2-3|few|TRBV2
CASSAGLAGEGDTQYF
TGTGCCAGCAGCGCCGGACTAGCGGGAGAAGGAGATACGCAGTATTTT
>TRBD1|TRBJ1-2|-|TRBV19
CASSPRDRGRCGYTF
TGTGCCAGTAGTCCCCGGGACAGGGGGCGTTGTGGCTACACCTTC
>TRBD1|TRBJ2-2|-|TRBV24-1
CATSDKTGGAGDTGELFF
TGTGCCACCAGTGATAAGACAGGGGGCGCGGGGGACACCGGGGAGCTGTTTTTT
>TRBD1|TRBJ2-2|-|TRBV19
CASSKGTGGTINTGELFF
TGTGCCAGTAGTAAAGGGACAGGGGGTACCATAAACACCGGGGAGCTGTTTTTT
>-|TRBJ2-7|-|TRBV5-4
CASSLEGFYYEQYF
TGTGCCAGCAGCTTGGAGGGCTTTTACTACGAGCAGTACTTC
>-|TRBJ1-3|-|TRBV4-2
CASSQEEGRTGNTIYF
TGTGCCAGCAGCCAAGAAGAGGGCAGGACTGGAAACACCATATATTTT
>-|TRBJ2-5|-|TRBV7-7
CASSLLIGAEETQYF
TGTGCTAGCAGCTTACTAATTGGTGCGGAAGAGACCCAGTACTTC
>TRBD2|TRBJ2-1|-|TRBV13
CASSSPLAGNEQFF
TGTGCCAGCAGCTCTCCGCTAGCGGGGAATGAGCAGTTCTTC
>-|TRBJ2-1|-|TRBV9
CASSVGRVAQGYEQFF
TGTGCCAGCAGCGTAGGGCGGGTAGCCCAAGGGTATGAGCAGTTCTTC
>TRBD1|TRBJ1-2|-|TRBV7-9
CASSFGQGGYGYTF
TGTGCCAGCAGCTTTGGACAGGGAGGATATGGCTACACCTTC
>TRBD2|TRBJ2-3|few|TRBV5-1
CASSLPAGTYTDTQYF
TGCGCCAGCAGCTTACCAGCGGGGACTTACACAGATACGCAGTATTTT
>-|TRBJ2-7|-|TRBV7-9
CASSLWFGVGSYEQYF
TGTGCCAGCAGCTTATGGTTCGGGGTTGGATCGTACGAGCAGTACTTC
>-|TRBJ2-5|-|TRBV5-6
CASSRMGEETQYF
TGTGCCAGCAGCCGTATGGGGGAGGAGACCCAGTACTTC
>TRBD2|TRBJ2-3|-|TRBV4-3
CASSQGLSLRLALSTDTQYF
TGCGCCAGCAGCCAAGGACTATCGTTGAGACTAGCCCTAAGCACAGATACGCAGTATTTT
>TRBD1|TRBJ1-3|-|TRBV5-5
CASSPGTGAQSGNTIYF
TGTGCCAGCAGCCCCGGGACAGGGGCTCAGTCTGGAAACACCATATATTTT
>TRBD2|TRBJ2-3|-|TRBV7-2
CASGDLAGSTDTQYF
TGTGCCAGCGGGGACCTAGCGGGGAGCACAGATACGCAGTATTTT
>-|TRBJ2-5|-|TRBV5-6
CASSYGLMYQETQYF
TGTGCCAGCAGCTACGGACTCATGTACCAAGAGACCCAGTACTTC
>TRBD1|TRBJ1-4|-|TRBV19
CASRKNTGQGANEKLFF
TGTGCCAGTAGAAAAAACACCGGACAGGGGGCAAATGAAAAACTGTTTTTT
>TRBD1|TRBJ1-3|few|TRBV10-3
CAIGRTGITIGNTIYF
TGTGCCATCGGCCGGACAGGGATCACGATAGGGAACACCATATATTTT
>TRBD1|TRBJ1-2|-|TRBV7-3
CASSPSGTGVGYTF
TGTGCCAGCAGCCCATCCGGGACAGGGGTCGGCTACACCTTC
>-|TRBJ1-5|-|TRBV15
CATSRDLLTDQPQHF
TGTGCCACCAGCAGAGACCTACTGACAGATCAGCCCCAGCATTTT
>-|TRBJ2-7|few|TRBV9
CASSPHVEQYF
TGTGCCAGCAGCCCTCATGTGGAGCAGTACTTC
>TRBD1|TRBJ2-7|-|TRBV6-5
CASNTGGRPYEQYF
TGTGCCAGCAACACAGGGGGGAGACCCTACGAGCAGTACTTC
>TRBD2|TRBJ2-1|-|TRBV2
CASSEQRGENEQFF
TGTGCCAGCAGTGAGCAGCGGGGGGAGAATGAGCAGTTCTTC
>-|TRBJ1-1|-|TRBV19
CASSIVGPWAEAFF
TGTGCCAGTAGTATAGTCGGGCCGTGGGCTGAAGCTTTCTTT
>TRBD1|TRBJ1-1|-|TRBV11-3
CASSRGQGPAFF
TGTGCCAGCAGCCGAGGACAGGGGCCGGCTTTCTTT
>-|TRBJ2-3|-|TRBV13
CASSLELAADTQYF
TGTGCCAGCAGCTTAGAGCTAGCAGCAGATACGCAGTATTTT
>TRBD1|TRBJ2-7|-|TRBV19
CASSSLGQGADEQYF
TGTGCCAGTAGTTCCCTGGGACAGGGGGCGGACGAGCAGTACTTC
>TRBD1|TRBJ2-5|-|TRBV27
CASSPPHGESGQGEVPYQETQYF
TGTGCCAGCAGTCCCCCGCATGGAGAGTCGGGACAGGGGGAGGTACCGTACCAAGAGACCCAGTACTTC
>-|TRBJ1-4|-|TRBV18
CASSPLTDPNEKLFF
TGTGCCAGCTCACCACTGACAGACCCGAATGAAAAACTGTTTTTT
>TRBD1|TRBJ2-7|-|TRBV7-9
CASSLRQGARDEQYF
TGTGCCAGCAGCCTACGACAGGGGGCGCGGGACGAGCAGTACTTC